This is a list of T cell receptor beta chains from one sample in a study of blood T cell repertoires in COVID-19. Some clones are missing from TCRdb's copy, which holds only in-frame ones; the method was immunoSEQ multiplex PCR. The sample has 200,000 to 250,000 clones; roughly 90% are singletons. Sample: peripheral blood. The source is a man aged 55-75 years who had recovered from COVID-19. Both conserved end residues are trimmed from each CDR3. D genes are given only for firm matches.

>TRBV15|.
ATSTRDTSNYGYT
>TRBV4-2|.
ASSQAPRGSGTQY
>TRBV19|.
ASSSNLRVAYEQY
>TRBV19|.
ASTLGQLSSGNTIY
>TRBV28|TRBD2
ASSFFGLGATGELF
>TRBV7-3|.
ASSSAISNTGELF
>TRBV7-2|TRBD2
ASTLAGGPYEQY
>TRBV2|TRBD1
ASRADRGDQPQH
>TRBV5-1|.
ASSFRWNTEAF
>TRBV9|.
ASSEDSIGKTQY
>TRBV6-5|.
ASSYTGRGTEAF
>TRBV6-5|TRBD2
ASSFLAGGQDEQF
>TRBV24-1|.
ATSDSQTGNSYGYT
>TRBV6-6|.
ASSQGQTNEKLF
>TRBV7-9|.
ASSLGIWAGIGEQY
>TRBV16|.
ASSQWDTYNEQF
>TRBV6-5|.
ASGRGGSGNTIY
>TRBV5-1|.
ASSLAGSLAAEAF
>TRBV6-6|.
ASSYRGLENIQY
>TRBV27|.
ASSPGDSPYEQY
>TRBV5-1|.
ASSFDLLNPAETQY
>TRBV5-8|.
ASSLGGRGYT
>TRBV9|TRBD2
ASSGLAGGLTSTRDTQY
>TRBV6-5|.
ASSYARVGTEAF
>TRBV19|.
ASSIELGTEAF
>TRBV2|.
ASLQGETQY
>TRBV19|.
ASSFRTTGTDTQY
>TRBV6-6|.
ASSQTRGYTYGYT
>TRBV5-1|TRBD2
ASSPERGTYEQY
>TRBV9|TRBD1
ASSARTGNSETQY
>TRBV4-3|TRBD2
ASSQVGLAENTDTQY
>TRBV10-3|.
AISDQSSVYEQY
>TRBV29-1|.
SVEPSRGSANYGYT
>TRBV4-3|.
ASNNRGGEQY
>TRBV6-5|.
ASSQDRRYNEQF
>TRBV24-1|.
ATSDSSGVETQY
>TRBV7-8|.
ASSPRQNANTGELF
>TRBV9|TRBD1
ASSASGGPEQPQH
>TRBV29-1|TRBD1
SVRQGRYTEAF
>TRBV3-1/TRBV3-2|.
ASSQVGGQNGELF
>TRBV19|.
ASTQGPTDTQY
>TRBV5-1|TRBD2
ASSFTSGVFNEQF
>TRBV28|TRBD1
ASRRDRVGGYT
>TRBV18|TRBD1
ASSTGTGALGTGELF
>TRBV18|.
ASSPFGGILGPQH
>TRBV4-2|TRBD2
ASSPYFGLAGGPENIQY
>TRBV28|TRBD1
ATPGTGPLGYGYT
>TRBV2|.
AIRVRSGNTIY
>TRBV5-1|TRBD2
ASTRTSGSDTQY
>TRBV9|TRBD1
ASSAILGQSNTEAF